One sample yielded the 11 T cell receptor beta chains listed below, sequenced in a study of identical twins. TCRdb independently ran MiXCR on the 5' RACE reads; one entry per CDR3 protein. The sample includes about 100,000 distinct CDR3 sequences, roughly 6% of them seen just once. Source material: memory T cells sorted from blood. Every receptor here comes from a woman aged 50 to 60 in good health.

The sample holds many counts of this clonotype. The CDR3: CASSLLSGTSGYNEQFF. In nucleotides, the CDR3 is TGCGCCAGCAGCTTGCTCTCCGGGACTAGCGGTTACAATGAGCAGTTCTTC. The chain couples TRBV5-1 to TRBJ2-1, with 11 bases that match TRBD2. CDR1 is SGHRS, CDR2 YFSETQ, per germline. The length of the CDR3 is 17 residues. After removal of 1 base from V and 4 bases from J, the junction contained 7 bases not matched to a gene.

In its sample, this clonotype was seen a few times. The V gene is TRBV20-1, the J gene TRBJ2-7; 7 bases are a match to TRBD1. CDR3 length: 13 residues. V lost 4 bases, J lost 3 bases, and 6 bases stayed unmatched. CDR1 is DFQATT, CDR2 SNEGSKA, per germline (reference sequence). CDR3 loop: CSANKGQLYEQYF. CDR3 DNA sequence: TGCAGTGCTAATAAGGGACAGCTCTACGAGCAGTACTTC.

J is TRBJ2-7 and V is TRBV14, with D uncertain. The V end lost 1 base, the J end lost 6 bases, and 4 bases lay between the germline ends. The CDR3 runs 11 residues. Germline V CDR1 and CDR2: SGHDN, FVKESK. CDR3 residues: CASSQVGEQYF. CDR3 DNA: TGTGCCAGCAGCCAAGTAGGCGAGCAGTACTTC.

Many counts were recorded for this clonotype. The chain combines TRBV15 with TRBJ2-7, with D hard to call. CDR1 LNHNV and CDR2 YYDKDF come from the germline V gene (reference sequence). Trimming stripped 1 base from V and 4 bases from J, with 8 bases between. The CDR3 is 13 amino acids. DNA for the CDR3: TGTGCCACCAGCAGAGGTTTCGAGTACGAGCAGTACGTC. Its translation: CATSRGFEYEQYV.

This clonotype was found a few times. CDR3 residues: CSAITSGSYEQYF. CDR3 DNA: TGCAGTGCTATTACTAGCGGGAGCTACGAGCAGTACTTC. The V gene is TRBV20-1, the J gene TRBJ2-7, with 11 positions matching TRBD2. The CDR3 is 13 residues long. Germline values: CDR1 DFQATT, CDR2 SNEGSKA (reference sequence). Trimming at V came to 4 bases and at J to 3 bases, leaving 2 bases not matched to a gene.

This clonotype appeared many times. This chain joins TRBV7-2 and TRBJ2-2, with TRBD2 matching over 8 bases. From germline, CDR1 is SGHTA and CDR2 FQGNSA. V shed 0 bases and J 1 base; nucleotides not matched to a gene: 1. This CDR3 is built from 16 residues. The CDR3 is CASSLASGKNTGELFF. The CDR3 DNA reads as TGTGCCAGCAGCTTAGCTAGCGGGAAGAACACCGGGGAGCTGTTTTTT.

This clonotype was counted many times. The chain employs TRBV9 and TRBJ2-3, with D perhaps TRBD2 (6 bases). V was clipped by 0 bases and J by 2 bases, with 10 bases between them. Germline V gives CDR1 SGDLS, CDR2 YYNGEE. This CDR3 region has 15 residues. CDR3 sequence (DNA): TGTGCCAGCAGCGTAGTAGCGGCCTACACAGATACGCAGTATTTT. Its translation is CASSVVAAYTDTQYF.

This clonotype has at least ten counts. This chain connects TRBV7-8 to TRBJ2-5; 12 bases agree with TRBD2. CDR1 SGHVS and CDR2 FQNEAQ come from the germline V gene. V gave up 8 bases and J gave up 2 bases; unmatched junction bases: 15. The CDR3 is 18 amino acids. The CDR3 nucleotides are TGTGCCAGCGTCCCGGGACTAGCGGGTCTCGGCTCTCAAGAGACCCAGTACTTC. Translated: CASVPGLAGLGSQETQYF.

This clonotype has at least ten counts. The genes are TRBV12-3 or TRBV12-4 and TRBJ1-5; 9 nucleotides line up with TRBD1. V lost 1 base and J lost 4; bases outside the gene matches: 5. This CDR3 has 16 residues. The CDR3 DNA is TGTGCCAGCAGTTTAGGTGGGACAGGGACTAATCAGCCCCAGCATTTT. Translating gives CASSLGGTGTNQPQHF.

This clonotype was recorded at least ten times. The rearrangement uses TRBV29-1 and TRBJ2-1, with 8 nucleotides matching TRBD2. From germline, CDR1 is SQVTM and CDR2 ANQGSEA. The CDR3 length is 18 residues. Trimming cost V 1 base and J 9 bases; bases outside gene matches: 20. DNA of the CDR3: TGCAGCGTTGAAGTGTCCAGCGGGAGCTCTTTCGGCGTCGGTGAGCAGTTCTTC. Amino acids: CSVEVSSGSSFGVGEQFF.

Only a few counts were recorded for this clonotype. CDR3 DNA: TGCAGTGCTTCAATGACTAGCGCTAGCACAGATACGCAGTATTTT. It codes for CSASMTSASTDTQYF. The J gene is TRBJ2-3, the V gene TRBV20-1, with TRBD2 matching 8 bases. The J segment lost 0 bases and the V segment lost 5 bases, leaving 7 bases of the junction unmatched. This CDR3 is 15 amino acids long. The germline V gene has CDR1 DFQATT and CDR2 SNEGSKA (reference sequence).